Each of the 20 T cell receptor beta chains below was sequenced from the same sample in a study of blood T cell repertoires in COVID-19. Clones were read by immunoSEQ multiplex PCR, and TCRdb kept only the in-frame ones, dropping some. The sample includes just under 40,000 clones, 79% of them seen just once. The sample consisted of peripheral blood. All receptors derive from a man in his 70s with acute or convalescent COVID-19.

J is TRBJ1-3 and V is TRBV20-1, with D tentatively TRBD1 (6 bases). Germline V gives CDR1 DFQATT, CDR2 SNEGSKA (reference sequence). The CDR3 covers 14 residues. Trimming pared 3 bases from V and 4 bases from J, leaving 13 bases between. The CDR3 sequence: CSASPTGNGNTIYF. In DNA, the CDR3 is TGCAGTGCTAGTCCCACAGGGAACGGAAACACCATATATTTT.

The rearrangement joins TRBV11-3 to TRBJ1-4; the D is unclear. This CDR3 spans 19 amino acids. Trimming removed 2 bases from V and 8 bases from J, with 27 bases in between. CDR1 and CDR2 (germline): SGHNT, YENEEA. The CDR3 DNA is TGTGCCAGCAGCTTAAATCCCGATCCAGATTATCTGGGAGTGGAAAAACTGTTTTTT. It specifies CASSLNPDPDYLGVEKLFF.

The rearrangement uses TRBV4-3 and TRBJ2-1; D possibly corresponds to TRBD1 (6 bases). Germline V gene lookup returns CDR1 LGHNA and CDR2 YSLEER. CDR3 length equals 16 residues. Trimming shortened V by 2 bases and J by 0 bases, and 11 bases separated the two germline ends. The chain's CDR3 is CASSQTPDSSYNEQFF. The DNA of the CDR3 is TGCGCCAGCAGCCAAACACCGGACAGCTCCTACAATGAGCAGTTCTTC.

CDR3 residues: CARTGLAGDEQFF. CDR3 DNA sequence: TGTGCCAGGACGGGACTAGCGGGAGACGAGCAGTTCTTC. V is TRBV2 and J is TRBJ2-1, with 14 bases fitting TRBD2. Germline values: CDR1 SNHLY, CDR2 FYNNEI. The CDR3 loop spans 13 amino acids. The J segment lost 10 bases and the V segment lost 9 bases, leaving 5 bases of the junction unmatched.

The rearrangement links TRBV5-1 to TRBJ1-1; possible D gene TRBD1, 5 bases. The CDR3 extends over 17 amino acids. V was pared by 0 bases and J by 0 bases, with 15 bases between. Germline V gene sequence: CDR1 SGHRS, CDR2 YFSETQ. As DNA, the CDR3 is TGCGCCAGCAGCTTGGCCGAAGGGGCACACCTGAACACTGAAGCTTTCTTT. Translating gives CASSLAEGAHLNTEAFF.

This clone was seen only once. This chain joins TRBV9 and TRBJ2-7, with D perhaps TRBD2 (6 bases). V dropped 0 bases and J dropped 3 bases, with 10 bases sitting between them. CDR1 SGDLS and CDR2 YYNGEE come from the germline V gene. CDR3 size: 14 residues. CDR3 protein: CASSVGQEGYEQYF. DNA for the CDR3: TGTGCCAGCAGCGTAGGCCAGGAGGGCTACGAGCAGTACTTC.

The genes are TRBV7-8 and TRBJ2-6; possible D gene TRBD1, 6 bases. The CDR3 sequence is 14 residues long. CDR1 and CDR2 (germline): SGHVS, FQNEAQ. V shed 8 bases and J shed 6 bases, with 14 bases lying between them. Here the CDR3 DNA reads TGTGCCAGCTTGGACAGCGAAACGGCCAACGTCCTGACTTTC. Amino acids: CASLDSETANVLTF.

This rearrangement joins TRBV6-6 to TRBJ1-2; 8 nucleotides align to TRBD1. The CDR3 length is 17 residues. In germline, CDR1 is MNHNY, CDR2 SVGAGI (reference sequence). V was pared by 5 bases and J by 6 bases, with 17 bases of the junction left unmatched. This CDR3 reads CASSLQGAQKGIDGYTF. The CDR3 nucleotides read TGTGCCAGCAGTCTTCAGGGGGCGCAGAAGGGAATAGATGGCTACACCTTC.

This clone is medium-sized. This chain uses TRBV27 with TRBJ1-1; D is possibly TRBD1 (6 bases). Germline V gives CDR1 MNHEY, CDR2 SMNVEV (reference sequence). The CDR3 spans 13 residues. Trimming pared 7 bases from V and 4 bases from J, leaving 13 bases between. The chain's CDR3 is CASTDRWGTEAFF. The CDR3 nucleotides are TGTGCCAGCACTGACAGGTGGGGCACTGAAGCTTTCTTT.

V and J are TRBV29-1 and TRBJ2-3, with 8 nucleotides matching TRBD1. The germline CDR1 and CDR2 sequences are SQVTM and ANQGSEA. V was pared by 4 bases and J by 1 base, with 4 bases of the junction left unmatched. CDR3 length: 14 residues. The chain's CDR3 is CSVGQGSGTDTQYF. CDR3 sequence (DNA): TGCAGCGTTGGACAGGGGAGCGGCACAGATACGCAGTATTTT.

Comments on this clone: The junction differs from germline at one of its ends, possibly a read error. The chain combines TRBV27 with TRBJ2-1, with D unclear. In germline, CDR1 is MNHEY, CDR2 SMNVEV (reference sequence). CDR3 length: 11 residues. CDR3 in amino acids: CQVVSFNEQFF. As DNA, the CDR3 is TGCCAGGTAGTTTCTTTCAATGAGCAGTTCTTC.

The gene calls are TRBV7-9 and TRBJ2-2; D possibly corresponds to TRBD1 (5 bases). This CDR3 contains 16 residues. The V and J ends lost 5 bases and 4 bases respectively, with 17 bases between them. Looked up from germline, CDR1 is SEHNR and CDR2 is FQNEAQ (reference sequence). The CDR3 here is CASSPRLGAVTGELFF. CDR3 sequence (DNA): TGTGCCAGCAGCCCACGATTAGGGGCCGTCACCGGGGAGCTGTTTTTT.

The J gene is TRBJ2-1, the V gene TRBV9; 14 bases agree with TRBD2. This CDR3 spans 18 amino acids. Germline V gives CDR1 SGDLS, CDR2 YYNGEE. The trim removed 2 bases at V and 0 bases at J, leaving 4 bases unmatched. CDR3 in amino acids: CASSVLGTSGGSYNEQFF. For the CDR3, the DNA is TGTGCCAGCAGCGTCTTGGGGACTAGCGGGGGCTCCTACAATGAGCAGTTCTTC.

The V gene is TRBV24-1, the J gene TRBJ2-1, with 15 positions matching TRBD2. J was trimmed by 7 bases and V by 2 bases; bases with no gene match: 17. Germline-derived CDR1 and CDR2 are KGHDR and SFDVKD. This CDR3 is built from 21 residues. CDR3 nucleotides: TGTGCCACCAGTGATTCCCTAGGGGGACTAGCGGGAGGTAAGCTTATGAATGAGCAGTTCTTC. It codes for CATSDSLGGLAGGKLMNEQFF.

The V and J genes are TRBV29-1 and TRBJ2-5; 11 bases are shared with TRBD1. The V segment lost 6 bases and the J segment 5 bases; nucleotides outside the gene matches: 5. The length of the CDR3 is 13 residues. In germline, CDR1 is SQVTM, CDR2 ANQGSEA. The CDR3 is CSVRDRGGETQYF. Written as DNA, the CDR3 is TGCAGCGTGAGGGACAGGGGGGGGGAGACCCAGTACTTC.

The chain uses TRBV19 and TRBJ1-2; 7 bases map to TRBD1. CDR1 and CDR2 from the germline V gene are LNHDA and SQIVND (reference sequence). This CDR3 has 13 amino acids. Unmatched junction bases numbered 9, after V lost 8 bases and J lost 6 bases. CDR3 region: CASQTGNLNGYTF. The CDR3 DNA follows: TGTGCCAGTCAGACAGGGAATCTAAATGGCTACACCTTC.

On this clone: Other DNA sequences in this specimen translate into the identical CDR3. DNA for the CDR3: TGTGCCAGCAGCGTAGGCCTAGCGGGAGTCAATGAGCAGTTCTTC. It yields the protein CASSVGLAGVNEQFF. The chain links TRBV9 to TRBJ2-1; 10 bases are a match to TRBD2. The V segment lost 0 bases and the J segment 6 bases; nucleotides outside the gene matches: 3. Germline values: CDR1 SGDLS, CDR2 YYNGEE. CDR3 size: 15 residues. Using reference TRBV9 and TRBJ2-1 for the parts outside the CDR3, the full variable domain is DSGVTQTPKHLITATGQRVTLRCSPRSGDLSVYWYQQSLDQGLQFLIQYYNGEERAKGNILERFSAQQFPDLHSELNLSSLELGDSALYFCASSVGLAGVNEQFFGPGTRLTVL.

V and J are TRBV9 and TRBJ1-1; TRBD1 matches at 7 bases. J gave up 4 bases and V 4 bases, and 13 bases lay outside the gene matches. Germline V gene sequence: CDR1 SGDLS, CDR2 YYNGEE. CDR3 length: 16 amino acids. The CDR3 nucleotides are TGTGCCAGCAGCTCCGGGACACAGGGGCGGGGCACTGAAGCTTTCTTT. This codes for CASSSGTQGRGTEAFF. Full variable domain (rest looked up from reference TRBV9 and TRBJ1-1): DSGVTQTPKHLITATGQRVTLRCSPRSGDLSVYWYQQSLDQGLQFLIQYYNGEERAKGNILERFSAQQFPDLHSELNLSSLELGDSALYFCASSSGTQGRGTEAFFGQGTRLTVV.

CDR3 sequence: CASSMGGLYNEQFF. The CDR3 nucleotides are TGTGCCAGTAGTATGGGGGGACTCTACAATGAGCAGTTCTTC. The chain joins TRBV19 to TRBJ2-1, with TRBD2 as a possible D gene (6 bases). Germline V gene data show CDR1 as LNHDA and CDR2 as SQIVND (reference sequence). Trimming shortened V by 3 bases and J by 3 bases, and 9 bases separated the two germline ends. This CDR3 comprises 14 residues.

This clone was counted only a few times. The chain employs TRBV10-3 and TRBJ2-1; 8 bases line up with TRBD2. The V segment lost 5 bases and the J segment 8 bases; nucleotides outside the gene matches: 8. Germline V CDR1 and CDR2: ENHRY, SYGVKD. The CDR3 consists of 14 residues. The CDR3 loop reads CAISRAGEVYEQFF. The DNA of the CDR3 is TGTGCCATCAGTCGAGCGGGAGAGGTCTATGAGCAGTTCTTC.